The present entry profiles one T cell receptor (beta chain) with its context. Its specificity is not known. This CDR3 has 16 residues. CDR1 is SGHTA, CDR2 FQGTGA, per germline. The ends lost 5 bases at V and 0 bases at J; junction bases unmatched: 7. These data belong to a study of cytomegalovirus exposure and HLA in healthy donors. Study results and caveats: Reportedly, fewer N-insertions than the approximately 690-donor mean appeared in an Asian-associated ancestry cluster in a later analysis.

It was with 60 Vbeta and 13 Jbeta primers that the PCR ran. Assay used: immunoSEQ multiplex PCR; TCRdb lists only in-frame clones, some missing. The sample carries about 150,000 clones, roughly 83% recorded once. This TCR came from a man aged 30-40 years in good health and CMV-seropositive. The specimen sequenced was PBMCs. The genes are TRBV7-3 and TRBJ1-1, with 9 bases matching TRBD1. Here the CDR3 reads CASSPGTGIMNTEAFF. The CDR3 DNA reads TGTGCCAGCAGCCCCGGGACAGGGATCATGAACACTGAAGCTTTCTTT. Complete variable domain (other parts from reference TRBV7-3 and TRBJ1-1): GAGVSQTPSNKVTEKGKYVELRCDPISGHTALYWYRQSLGQGPEFLIYFQGTGAADDSGLPNDRFFAVRPEGSVSTLKIQRTERGDSAVYLCASSPGTGIMNTEAFFGQGTRLTVV.